The 17 T cell receptor beta chains listed next were all sequenced from one sample in a study of cytomegalovirus exposure and HLA in healthy donors. The PCR used 60 Vbeta and 13 Jbeta primers. Produced via immunoSEQ multiplex PCR; TCRdb's table is partial and in-frame only. This table holds some 200,000 clones. Material: PBMCs. Receptors were obtained from a woman aged 18-30 years in good health and CMV-seropositive.

The CDR3 here is CAWSAGGGPNTIYF. CDR3 DNA sequence: TGTGCCTGGAGTGCGGGCGGGGGCCCAAACACCATATATTTT. The rearrangement uses TRBV30 and TRBJ1-3, with TRBD1 as a possible D gene (6 bases). This CDR3 has 14 amino acids. V lost 1 base and J 6 bases, leaving 13 bases between the germline ends. Per the germline V gene, CDR1 is GTSNPN and CDR2 is SVGIG (reference sequence).

The chain combines TRBV9 with TRBJ1-4; 10 nucleotides match TRBD1. The CDR3 has 16 residues. V trimming: 4 bases; J trimming: 2 bases; junction bases outside the gene matches: 5. CDR1 is SGDLS, CDR2 YYNGEE, per germline. The CDR3: CASSLDRGLTNEKLFF. The CDR3 DNA reads TGTGCCAGCAGCTTAGACAGGGGGCTTACTAATGAAAAACTGTTTTTT. Full variable domain (outside the CDR3, taken from reference TRBV9 and TRBJ1-4): DSGVTQTPKHLITATGQRVTLRCSPRSGDLSVYWYQQSLDQGLQFLIQYYNGEERAKGNILERFSAQQFPDLHSELNLSSLELGDSALYFCASSLDRGLTNEKLFFGSGTQLSVL.

The V and J genes are TRBV13 and TRBJ2-1; TRBD1 might be the D (6 bases). The CDR3 sequence is 15 residues long. Germline values: CDR1 PRHDT, CDR2 FYEKMQ (reference sequence). V shed 5 bases and J shed 7 bases, with 18 bases lying between them. The CDR3 spells CASSPLDGQRNEQFF. CDR3 sequence (DNA): TGTGCCAGCAGCCCCCTGGACGGACAGAGGAATGAGCAGTTCTTC.

V usage is TRBV7-9 and J usage is TRBJ2-7; 16 bases are a match to TRBD2. V was pared by 10 bases and J by 2 bases, with 14 bases of the junction left unmatched. Looked up from germline, CDR1 is SEHNR and CDR2 is FQNEAQ (reference sequence). This CDR3 has 18 residues. The CDR3 DNA follows: TGTGCCACCCTGGGACGACCGGGACTAGCGGGAGGGCCCTACGAGCAGTACTTC. This gives the protein CATLGRPGLAGGPYEQYF. Variable domain in full (rest from reference TRBV7-9 and TRBJ2-7): DTGVSQNPRHKITKRGQNVTFRCDPISEHNRLYWYRQTLGQGPEFLTYFQNEAQLEKSRLLSDRFSAERPKGSFSTLEIQRTEQGDSAMYLCATLGRPGLAGGPYEQYFGPGTRLTVT.

J is TRBJ2-3 and V is TRBV4-3, with D possibly being TRBD2 (6 bases). CDR1 LGHNA and CDR2 YSLEER come from the germline V gene. This CDR3 contains 17 residues. The ends were cut back, 1 base at V and 2 bases at J, with 16 bases in the middle. The CDR3 nucleotides read TGCGCCAGCAGCCAAGCTCTGATTAGCGGCTTCACAGATACGCAGTATTTT. Translating gives CASSQALISGFTDTQYF.

V usage is TRBV5-1 and J usage is TRBJ1-4; tentatively, D is TRBD1 (5 bases). Per germline, CDR1 SGHRS and CDR2 YFSETQ. V gave up 4 bases and J gave up 8 bases, with 15 bases separating them. CDR3 length: 14 residues. CDR3 bases: TGCGCCAGCAGCGTAGTGGCAGCAGGGGAAAAACTGTTTTTT. Translation: CASSVVAAGEKLFF.

The chain has TRBV6-1 and TRBJ1-2; D may be TRBD1 (5 bases). CDR3 length equals 19 residues. The germline gives CDR1 MNHNS, CDR2 SASEGT. Trimming stripped 2 bases from V and 4 bases from J, with 26 bases between. The CDR3 here is CASSEFTGGVSPYSYGYTF. In nucleotides, the CDR3 is TGTGCCAGCAGTGAATTTACCGGGGGAGTTTCCCCCTACTCCTATGGCTACACCTTC.

Concerning this clone: The same CDR3 arises from other DNA sequences in this sample as well. The chain recombines TRBV6-1 with TRBJ1-3, with 7 bases that match TRBD1. CDR3 length: 14 residues. J was trimmed by 4 bases and V by 3 bases; bases with no gene match: 3. CDR1 and CDR2 (germline): MNHNS, SASEGT. Here the CDR3 DNA reads TGTGCCAGCAGTGAGACAGGGAGAGGAAACACCATATATTTT. This codes for CASSETGRGNTIYF.

The rearrangement links TRBV7-6 to TRBJ1-1, with 7 bases matching TRBD1. Germline-derived CDR1 and CDR2 are SGHVS and FNYEAQ. The ends lost 1 base at V and 13 bases at J; junction bases unmatched: 9. This CDR3 contains 13 residues. The CDR3 DNA reads TGTGCCAGCAGCTTAGGACCGGGACAGAGGGATTTCTTT. This gives the protein CASSLGPGQRDFF. Complete variable domain (other parts from reference TRBV7-6 and TRBJ1-1): GAGVSQSPRYKVTKRGQDVALRCDPISGHVSLYWYRQALGQGPEFLTYFNYEAQQDKSGLPNDRFSAERPEGSISTLTIQRTEQRDSAMYRCASSLGPGQRDFFGQGTRLTVV.

The chain uses TRBV15 and TRBJ1-6; D ambiguous. V lost 0 bases, J lost 10 bases, and 10 bases lay in between. This CDR3 contains 14 residues. Germline-derived CDR1 and CDR2 are LNHNV and YYDKDF (reference sequence). CDR3 sequence: CATSREIGGSPLHF. The CDR3 coding sequence is TGTGCCACCAGCAGAGAAATTGGCGGGTCACCCCTCCACTTT.

This chain joins TRBV19 and TRBJ1-2; a possible D gene is TRBD1 (5 bases). Germline CDR1 and CDR2: LNHDA and SQIVND (reference sequence). The CDR3 is 13 residues long. V gave up 6 bases and J gave up 4 bases, with 12 bases separating them. The CDR3 bases are TGTGCCAGTAGACATGCGGGGGTCTATGGCTACACCTTC. Protein product: CASRHAGVYGYTF.

This chain uses TRBV27 with TRBJ2-1, with D maybe TRBD2 (5 bases). V gave up 7 bases and J gave up 0 bases, with 10 bases separating them. The germline CDR1 and CDR2 sequences are MNHEY and SMNVEV (reference sequence). The CDR3 is 14 amino acids. The CDR3 DNA reads TGTGCCAGCATAAGCGGAAGCTCCTACAATGAGCAGTTCTTC. Amino acid sequence: CASISGSSYNEQFF.

This chain connects TRBV4-1 to TRBJ2-7, with 11 bases fitting TRBD1. The J segment lost 4 bases and the V segment lost 1 base, leaving 9 bases of the junction unmatched. The CDR3 runs 17 residues. Germline V gene lookup returns CDR1 MGHRA and CDR2 YSYEKL. CDR3 protein: CASSQAGPGQGAYEQYF. In nucleotides, the CDR3 is TGCGCCAGCAGCCAAGCCGGACCAGGACAGGGGGCTTACGAGCAGTACTTC.

The rearrangement uses TRBV5-6 and TRBJ2-6, with 12 bases matching TRBD1. Germline CDR1 reads SGHDT; CDR2 reads YYEEEE. The CDR3 contains 18 residues. J lost 3 bases, V lost 4 bases, and 8 bases had no gene match. The chain's CDR3 is CASSPRDRGRGGANVLTF. Here the CDR3 DNA reads TGTGCCAGCAGCCCCCGGGACAGGGGGCGCGGTGGGGCCAACGTCCTGACTTTC.

The rearrangement uses TRBV13 and TRBJ2-7, with TRBD2 matching 10 bases. With V trimmed by 2 bases and J by 2 bases, 9 bases remained unmatched. This CDR3 spans 17 amino acids. The germline V gene has CDR1 PRHDT and CDR2 FYEKMQ (reference sequence). In nucleotides, the CDR3 is TGTGCCAGCAGCTTAAGCACCTTAGCGGGGGGAACCTACGAGCAGTACTTC. Translating it yields CASSLSTLAGGTYEQYF.

The chain carries TRBV9 and TRBJ2-5, with D possibly matching TRBD2 (7 bases). V lost 2 bases and J 2 bases, leaving 13 bases between the germline ends. There are 15 residues in the CDR3. Germline-derived CDR1 and CDR2 are SGDLS and YYNGEE. The CDR3 DNA follows: TGTGCCAGCAGCGTTCTAGGGGGGGTTCAAGAGACCCAGTACTTC. Encoded protein: CASSVLGGVQETQYF.

The chain has TRBV6-6 and TRBJ1-5, with unresolved D. Trimming removed 11 bases from V and 0 bases from J, with 11 bases in between. The CDR3 runs 13 residues. Germline assignment: CDR1 MNHNY and CDR2 SVGAGI (reference sequence). The DNA of the CDR3 is TGTGCCTCCGTCGTTAATAGCAATCAGCCCCAGCATTTT. This codes for CASVVNSNQPQHF.